The clone carrying this T cell receptor beta chain is a singleton in its sample. Its matching antigen is unknown. The germline CDR1 and CDR2 sequences are MNHEY and SMNVEV (reference sequence). V was clipped by 5 bases and J by 1 base, with 12 bases between them. The CDR3 runs to 15 residues. These data belong to a study of Tregs in tolerant kidney transplant recipients. The method was immunoSEQ multiplex PCR; TCRdb's version includes in-frame clones alone and lacks a portion of them. The repertoire has 92,000 or so clones, more than 90% of them found once; the top ten carry 4.7%. General study points: Tregs expanded with activated donor B cells seemed most donor-specific. No direct test of biological reproducibility was done here.

The clonotype comes from a human donor in good health. Sequencing was carried out using CD8+ T cells from blood. The chain has TRBV27 and TRBJ2-1, with D possibly TRBD1 on 6 matching bases. In DNA form, the CDR3 reads TGTGCCAGCAGTAGGGGGAGCGCGTCCTACAATGAGCAGTTCTTC. This gives the protein CASSRGSASYNEQFF.